A single sample gave rise to the 15 T cell receptor beta chains below, sequenced in a study of blood T cell repertoires in COVID-19. Method: immunoSEQ multiplex PCR; TCRdb's copy keeps in-frame clones and lacks some. The sample holds 200,000 to 250,000 clones, around 87% seen once. Sequences were obtained from PBMCs or T cells enriched from blood (not recorded which). The receptor set was obtained from a woman under 30 in a cohort exposed to, infected with or recovered from COVID-19 (not recorded which).

The chain joins TRBV7-9 to TRBJ2-7, with D hard to call. The CDR3 is 13 amino acids. Germline CDR1 and CDR2: SEHNR and FQNEAQ (reference sequence). V shed 5 bases and J shed 5 bases, with 13 bases lying between them. The CDR3 is CASSIGERDEQYF. The CDR3, as DNA: TGTGCCAGCAGCATAGGCGAGCGCGACGAGCAGTACTTC.

Only one count was recorded for this clone. The CDR3 DNA follows: TGCGCCAGCAGCTTGGTGAGCGCGCAGGGCACTGAAGCTTTCTTT. Encoded protein: CASSLVSAQGTEAFF. This chain joins TRBV5-1 and TRBJ1-1, with a weak D call TRBD1 (5 bases). The germline V and J ends were trimmed by 0 bases and 4 bases, with 13 bases remaining between them. The CDR3 is 15 amino acids. Germline assignment: CDR1 SGHRS and CDR2 YFSETQ.

Remarks on this clone: The conserved closing phenylalanine or tryptophan is absent in this CDR3, likely reflecting a read error. The DNA is omitted, as the CDR3 cannot be located on it reliably, and the CDR3 follows TCRdb's listing. The chain has TRBV4-1 and TRBJ2-7; TRBD1 is the table's D call and was not checked against the DNA. CDR1 and CDR2 (germline): MGHRA, YSYEKL. The CDR3 spans 11 residues, counting both ends. CDR3 in amino acids: CAIPPQGRASP.

The rearrangement joins TRBV19 to TRBJ1-3, with unresolved D. Trimming removed 2 bases from V and 0 bases from J, with 5 bases in between. CDR1 is LNHDA, CDR2 SQIVND, per germline (reference sequence). The CDR3 loop spans 14 amino acids. CDR3 residues: CASSINNSGNTIYF. CDR3 nucleotides: TGTGCCAGTAGTATAAACAACTCTGGAAACACCATATATTTT. The full variable domain, with the rest looked up from reference TRBV19 and TRBJ1-3, is DGGITQSPKYLFRKEGQNVTLSCEQNLNHDAMYWYRQDPGQGLRLIYYSQIVNDFQKGDIAEGYSVSREKKESFPLTVTSAQKNPTAFYLCASSINNSGNTIYFGEGSWLTVV.

As to this clone: An end of the junction differs from the germline gene, which may be a read error. This sequence joins TRBV28 and TRBJ2-5, with 14 bases aligning to TRBD2. The germline V gene encodes CDR1 MDHEN and CDR2 SYDVKM. The CDR3 is 16 residues long. The CDR3 loop is CASTPGGYGTSGGQNF. For the CDR3, the DNA is TGTGCCAGCACCCCCGGGGGATATGGGACTAGCGGGGGCCAGAACTTC.

The chain carries TRBV5-1 and TRBJ2-1, with D tentatively TRBD2 (6 bases). The CDR3 runs to 18 residues. Per the germline V gene, CDR1 is SGHRS and CDR2 is YFSETQ. V was pared by 0 bases and J by 2 bases, with 18 bases between. The CDR3 DNA reads TGCGCCAGCAGCTTGGTTGCATTTACGGGAGCGCCCTACAATGAGCAGTTCTTC. It encodes CASSLVAFTGAPYNEQFF.

The V gene is TRBV9, the J gene TRBJ2-5; D perhaps matches TRBD1 (6 bases). Germline V gene sequence: CDR1 SGDLS, CDR2 YYNGEE. The CDR3 contains 17 residues. Trimming left V 0 bases short and J 0 bases short, with 15 bases between. The CDR3 loop is CASSVAQATGHQETQYF. The CDR3 coding sequence is TGTGCCAGCAGCGTAGCCCAAGCGACAGGACACCAAGAGACCCAGTACTTC. Full variable domain (remainder filled in from reference TRBV9 and TRBJ2-5): DSGVTQTPKHLITATGQRVTLRCSPRSGDLSVYWYQQSLDQGLQFLIQYYNGEERAKGNILERFSAQQFPDLHSELNLSSLELGDSALYFCASSVAQATGHQETQYFGPGTRLLVL.

The chain links TRBV27 to TRBJ1-3; D gene uncertain. The CDR3 is 15 amino acids. Germline CDR1 and CDR2: MNHEY and SMNVEV (reference sequence). Deletions cut 7 bases from V and 3 bases from J, with 16 bases between. This CDR3 reads CASNPEGVGGNTIYF. DNA of the CDR3: TGTGCCAGCAACCCCGAGGGTGTCGGTGGAAACACCATATATTTT.

CDR3 in amino acids: CASSGSGRVYEQYF. CDR3 DNA: TGTGCCAGCAGCGGAAGCGGGAGAGTCTACGAGCAGTACTTC. The rearrangement uses TRBV25-1 and TRBJ2-7, with TRBD2 matching 8 bases. With V trimmed by 6 bases and J by 3 bases, 7 bases remained unmatched. CDR1 and CDR2 from the germline V gene are MGHDK and SYGVNS. The CDR3 extends over 14 amino acids.

This clone appeared a single time. The chain employs TRBV21-1 and TRBJ1-2; TRBD1 reflects the table's D call only, with no check against the DNA. TRBV21-1 is noted as a pseudogene. This CDR3 contains 16 residues. CDR3 amino acids: CASWGYRGRTNYGYTF. CDR3 coding DNA: TGTGCCAGCTGGGGGTACAGGGGGCGCACAAACTATGGCTACACCTTC.

The chain combines TRBV11-2 with TRBJ2-5; 8 positions agree with TRBD2. There are 17 residues in the CDR3. Per the germline V gene, CDR1 is SGHAT and CDR2 is FQNNGV. Germline trimming cut 2 bases from V and 3 bases from J; bases unmatched to any gene: 11. For the CDR3, the DNA is TGTGCCAGCAGCTTAAGCGGCTCGACGGGACTAGAAGAGACCCAGTACTTC. Translating it yields CASSLSGSTGLEETQYF.

CDR3 nucleotide sequence: TGCGCCAGCAGCTTGACCGGGACAGAGAACACTGAAGCTTTCTTT. Translation: CASSLTGTENTEAFF. The V and J genes are TRBV5-1 and TRBJ1-1; 7 positions match TRBD1. V was clipped by 1 base and J by 1 base; unmatched bases: 4. The CDR3 loop spans 15 amino acids. Germline V lookup: CDR1 SGHRS, CDR2 YFSETQ.

The chain recombines TRBV11-2 with TRBJ1-3; D gene unclear. Germline V gives CDR1 SGHAT, CDR2 FQNNGV. This CDR3 has 12 amino acids. V was pared by 6 bases and J by 0 bases, with 3 bases between. In nucleotides, the CDR3 is TGTGCCAGCAGGGCCTCTGGAAACACCATATATTTT. Translating it yields CASRASGNTIYF.

This clone was detected only once. The chain couples TRBV6-2 or TRBV6-3 to TRBJ2-1; 11 nucleotides agree with TRBD2. Unmatched junction bases numbered 6, after V lost 6 bases and J lost 2 bases. Germline values: CDR1 MNHEY, CDR2 SVGEGT. The CDR3 loop spans 16 amino acids. This CDR3 is CASSLTSGVPYNEQFF. CDR3 in DNA: TGTGCCAGCAGCCTGACTAGCGGGGTTCCCTACAATGAGCAGTTCTTC.

The V gene is TRBV19, the J gene TRBJ2-5, with D maybe TRBD1 (5 bases). Germline CDR1 and CDR2: LNHDA and SQIVND (reference sequence). The CDR3 spans 14 residues. V lost 5 bases, J lost 4 bases, and 14 bases lay in between. The DNA of the CDR3 is TGTGCCAGTAGTGCCCAGGGTTTGGGAGAGACCCAGTACTTC. This sequence encodes CASSAQGLGETQYF.